A selection of T cell receptor beta chains follows, all from one sample in a study of regulatory T cells in long-lasting Graves disease. MiXCR, run by TCRdb on the multiplex PCR reads, gives a single entry per CDR3 protein. Here the sample spans 300,000 to 350,000 distinct CDR3 sequences, around a fifth being singletons. This specimen was peripheral blood mononuclear cells (PBMCs), taken when the disease was refractory, from a patient treated with antithyroid drugs. These receptors were collected from a female donor with Graves disease. The CDR3 runs from the conserved cysteine through the conserved F or W. The order of the fields is V gene, D gene, J gene, clone size, CDR3 protein, CDR3 DNA. The D gene is left open where the match is weak. Clone size is not always given. Where it is, it says once, few, many or a class for expanded clones.

V gene: TRBV5-5; D gene: TRBD1; J gene: TRBJ1-1; clone size: many; CDR3 protein: CASSLRGGTGETEAFF; CDR3 DNA: TGTGCCAGCAGCTTGCGGGGGGGGACAGGGGAGACTGAAGCTTTCTTT
V gene: TRBV12-5; D gene: NA; J gene: TRBJ2-1; clone size: few; CDR3 protein: CASGLYNEQFF; CDR3 DNA: TGTGCTAGTGGCCTGTACAATGAGCAGTTCTTC
V gene: TRBV7-3; D gene: NA; J gene: TRBJ2-2; clone size: few; CDR3 protein: CASSTGTTGELFF; CDR3 DNA: TGTGCCAGCAGCACAGGGACCACCGGGGAGCTGTTTTTT
V gene: TRBV6-1; D gene: NA; J gene: TRBJ2-2; clone size: once; CDR3 protein: CASRVGGANTGELFF; CDR3 DNA: TGTGCCAGCAGGGTAGGAGGGGCAAACACCGGGGAGCTGTTTTTT
V gene: TRBV20-1; D gene: NA; J gene: TRBJ1-4; clone size: many; CDR3 protein: CSASVGEKLFF; CDR3 DNA: TGCAGTGCTAGCGTGGGTGAAAAACTGTTTTTT
V gene: TRBV7-6; D gene: TRBD1; J gene: TRBJ1-4; clone size: NA; CDR3 protein: CASSQTGAGEKLFF; CDR3 DNA: TGTGCCAGCAGCCAGACAGGGGCAGGCGAAAAACTGTTTTTT
V gene: TRBV6-2/TRBV6-3; D gene: NA; J gene: TRBJ1-1; clone size: NA; CDR3 protein: CASTGGGRPNTEAFF; CDR3 DNA: TGTGCCAGCACCGGGGGCGGGAGACCAAACACTGAAGCTTTCTTT
V gene: TRBV29-1; D gene: NA; J gene: TRBJ2-2; clone size: NA; CDR3 protein: CSVGQVNTGELFF; CDR3 DNA: TGCAGCGTTGGACAGGTGAACACCGGGGAGCTGTTTTTT
V gene: TRBV18; D gene: NA; J gene: TRBJ2-7; clone size: few; CDR3 protein: CASSPPGSLYEQYF; CDR3 DNA: TGTGCCAGCTCACCACCTGGCAGCCTTTACGAGCAGTACTTC
V gene: TRBV5-1; D gene: TRBD1; J gene: TRBJ2-2; clone size: NA; CDR3 protein: CASSLPPGQPINTGELFF; CDR3 DNA: TGCGCCAGCAGCCTTCCTCCGGGACAGCCTATTAACACCGGGGAGCTGTTTTTT
V gene: TRBV2; D gene: TRBD1; J gene: TRBJ1-4; clone size: few; CDR3 protein: CASNTGDYEKLFF; CDR3 DNA: TGTGCCAGTAATACAGGGGATTATGAAAAACTGTTTTTT
V gene: TRBV7-2; D gene: NA; J gene: TRBJ1-2; clone size: NA; CDR3 protein: CASSLAGQGYTF; CDR3 DNA: TGTGCCAGCAGCTTAGCGGGGCAGGGCTACACCTTC
V gene: TRBV10-3; D gene: NA; J gene: TRBJ2-4; clone size: many; CDR3 protein: CAISGGEAKNIQYF; CDR3 DNA: TGTGCCATCTCGGGGGGCGAGGCCAAAAACATTCAGTACTTC
V gene: TRBV2; D gene: NA; J gene: TRBJ1-5; clone size: many; CDR3 protein: CASSRMGNSNQPQHF; CDR3 DNA: TGTGCCAGCAGTAGGATGGGAAATAGCAATCAGCCCCAGCATTTT
V gene: TRBV5-1; D gene: NA; J gene: TRBJ1-1; clone size: many; CDR3 protein: CASSTSLNTEAFF; CDR3 DNA: TGCGCCAGCAGCACGTCCTTGAACACTGAAGCTTTCTTT
V gene: TRBV20-1; D gene: NA; J gene: TRBJ2-7; clone size: many; CDR3 protein: CSAGLSSYEQYF; CDR3 DNA: TGCAGTGCTGGACTGAGCTCCTACGAGCAGTACTTC
V gene: TRBV12-3/TRBV12-4; D gene: TRBD1; J gene: TRBJ1-2; clone size: many; CDR3 protein: CASKGTVNYGYTF; CDR3 DNA: TGTGCCAGCAAGGGGACAGTCAACTATGGCTACACCTTC
V gene: TRBV6-1; D gene: TRBD1; J gene: TRBJ2-2; clone size: NA; CDR3 protein: CASSYRTGGNTGELFF; CDR3 DNA: TGTGCCAGCAGCTATCGGACAGGGGGGAACACCGGGGAGCTGTTTTTT
V gene: TRBV2; D gene: TRBD2; J gene: TRBJ2-7; clone size: NA; CDR3 protein: CASSGLAGGVYEQYF; CDR3 DNA: TGTGCCAGCAGCGGACTAGCGGGAGGGGTCTACGAGCAGTACTTC
V gene: TRBV5-1; D gene: TRBD1; J gene: TRBJ2-1; clone size: NA; CDR3 protein: CASSLRQGGNNEQFF; CDR3 DNA: TGCGCCAGCAGCCTCAGACAGGGGGGGAACAATGAGCAGTTCTTC
V gene: TRBV18; D gene: NA; J gene: TRBJ2-2; clone size: NA; CDR3 protein: CASSPLSATGELFF; CDR3 DNA: TGTGCCAGCTCACCTTTGTCAGCCACCGGGGAGCTGTTTTTT
V gene: TRBV5-6; D gene: NA; J gene: TRBJ2-2; clone size: few; CDR3 protein: CASTFPRGGVRTGELFF; CDR3 DNA: TGTGCCAGCACCTTTCCCCGGGGTGGAGTAAGGACCGGGGAGCTGTTTTTT
V gene: TRBV29-1; D gene: NA; J gene: TRBJ2-6; clone size: many; CDR3 protein: CSVKTGTSGANVLTF; CDR3 DNA: TGCAGCGTGAAGACAGGGACTTCTGGGGCCAACGTCCTGACTTTC
V gene: TRBV2; D gene: NA; J gene: TRBJ1-3; clone size: NA; CDR3 protein: CASIFSDNSGNTIYF; CDR3 DNA: TGTGCCAGCATTTTTTCGGACAACTCTGGAAACACCATATATTTT
V gene: TRBV7-6; D gene: TRBD2; J gene: TRBJ2-1; clone size: NA; CDR3 protein: CASSSSGRSSVEQFF; CDR3 DNA: TGTGCCAGCAGCTCAAGCGGGAGAAGTTCAGTTGAGCAGTTCTTC
V gene: TRBV28; D gene: NA; J gene: TRBJ1-5; clone size: many; CDR3 protein: CATHFTQTQPQHF; CDR3 DNA: TGTGCCACTCACTTTACCCAAACTCAGCCCCAGCATTTT
V gene: TRBV5-1; D gene: TRBD2; J gene: TRBJ2-7; clone size: many; CDR3 protein: CASSPLNSGSYEQYF; CDR3 DNA: TGCGCCAGCAGCCCTCTGAATAGCGGGAGTTACGAGCAGTACTTC
V gene: TRBV28; D gene: NA; J gene: TRBJ1-2; clone size: many; CDR3 protein: CATTLVGYGYTF; CDR3 DNA: TGTGCCACCACCCTGGTCGGCTATGGCTACACCTTC
V gene: TRBV7-8; D gene: TRBD1; J gene: TRBJ2-2; clone size: NA; CDR3 protein: CASSLRRTGIGELFF; CDR3 DNA: TGTGCCAGCAGCTTACGACGGACAGGGATCGGGGAGCTGTTTTTT
V gene: TRBV6-1; D gene: NA; J gene: TRBJ1-6; clone size: NA; CDR3 protein: CGSSLVAASSYNSPLHF; CDR3 DNA: TGTGGCAGCAGCCTCGTGGCGGCGAGCTCCTATAATTCACCCCTCCACTTT
V gene: TRBV6-1; D gene: NA; J gene: TRBJ1-1; clone size: few; CDR3 protein: CASSEFGAEAFF; CDR3 DNA: TGTGCCAGCAGTGAATTTGGGGCCGAAGCTTTCTTT
V gene: TRBV19; D gene: NA; J gene: TRBJ2-7; clone size: few; CDR3 protein: CASSITGRFAFEQYF; CDR3 DNA: TGTGCCAGTAGTATAACAGGGAGATTCGCGTTCGAGCAGTACTTC
V gene: TRBV3-1; D gene: NA; J gene: TRBJ1-2; clone size: few; CDR3 protein: CASSQDSIWFGSTYGYTF; CDR3 DNA: TGTGCCAGCAGCCAAGATTCGATTTGGTTTGGTTCGACCTATGGCTACACCTTC
V gene: TRBV10-3; D gene: TRBD1; J gene: TRBJ1-6; clone size: many; CDR3 protein: CAIREDRDNSPLHF; CDR3 DNA: TGTGCCATCAGGGAGGACAGGGATAATTCACCCCTCCACTTT
V gene: TRBV28; D gene: NA; J gene: TRBJ2-4; clone size: many; CDR3 protein: CASSGGGLAKNIQYF; CDR3 DNA: TGTGCCAGCAGTGGGGGCGGTTTAGCCAAAAACATTCAGTACTTC
V gene: TRBV6-1; D gene: TRBD1; J gene: TRBJ1-2; clone size: many; CDR3 protein: CASSKADREGGYTF; CDR3 DNA: TGTGCCAGCAGCAAGGCGGACAGGGAAGGAGGCTACACCTTC
V gene: TRBV15; D gene: NA; J gene: TRBJ2-7; clone size: few; CDR3 protein: CATSGTSASYEQYF; CDR3 DNA: TGTGCCACCAGCGGGACATCGGCATCCTACGAGCAGTACTTC
V gene: TRBV6-5; D gene: NA; J gene: TRBJ2-5; clone size: few; CDR3 protein: CASSYSGPSPAQETQYF; CDR3 DNA: TGTGCCAGCAGTTACTCGGGACCGTCCCCGGCTCAAGAGACCCAGTACTTC
V gene: TRBV12-3/TRBV12-4; D gene: NA; J gene: TRBJ1-1; clone size: many; CDR3 protein: CASSSTSRAGNTEAFF; CDR3 DNA: TGTGCCAGCAGTAGCACTTCGAGGGCGGGAAACACTGAAGCTTTCTTT
V gene: TRBV7-3; D gene: NA; J gene: TRBJ2-7; clone size: many; CDR3 protein: CASSHESWPRDEQYF; CDR3 DNA: TGTGCCAGCAGCCACGAATCCTGGCCCCGGGACGAGCAGTACTTC
V gene: TRBV4-1; D gene: NA; J gene: TRBJ1-5; clone size: NA; CDR3 protein: CASSQERGVQGLQPQHF; CDR3 DNA: TGCGCCAGCAGCCAAGAAAGGGGGGTGCAGGGTTTACAGCCCCAGCATTTT
V gene: TRBV11-1; D gene: TRBD1; J gene: TRBJ1-1; clone size: few; CDR3 protein: CASSLRQGWMNTEAFF; CDR3 DNA: TGTGCCAGCAGCTTACGACAGGGATGGATGAACACTGAAGCTTTCTTT
V gene: TRBV6-1; D gene: TRBD1; J gene: TRBJ1-1; clone size: few; CDR3 protein: CASRTGGTNTEAFF; CDR3 DNA: TGTGCCAGCAGAACAGGGGGCACGAACACTGAAGCTTTCTTT
V gene: TRBV20-1; D gene: NA; J gene: TRBJ1-6; clone size: few; CDR3 protein: CSAREALGGGDSPLHF; CDR3 DNA: TGCAGTGCTAGAGAAGCACTCGGCGGGGGGGATTCACCCCTCCACTTT
V gene: TRBV6-2/TRBV6-3; D gene: NA; J gene: TRBJ2-5; clone size: many; CDR3 protein: CASSEAIGRRETQYF; CDR3 DNA: TGTGCCAGCAGTGAAGCAATTGGCAGGAGGGAGACCCAGTACTTC
V gene: TRBV19; D gene: NA; J gene: TRBJ1-5; clone size: NA; CDR3 protein: CASTNRDIQPQHF; CDR3 DNA: TGTGCCAGTACGAACAGGGACATTCAGCCCCAGCATTTT
V gene: TRBV27; D gene: NA; J gene: TRBJ1-5; clone size: many; CDR3 protein: CASSLGTPYQPQHF; CDR3 DNA: TGTGCCAGCAGTTTGGGGACACCCTATCAGCCCCAGCATTTT
V gene: TRBV11-2; D gene: TRBD1; J gene: TRBJ1-2; clone size: many; CDR3 protein: CASSSFRDRERIYGYTF; CDR3 DNA: TGTGCCAGCAGCTCATTCCGGGACAGGGAACGGATCTATGGCTACACCTTC
V gene: TRBV2; D gene: NA; J gene: TRBJ2-6; clone size: few; CDR3 protein: CASRFGGVGTNVLTF; CDR3 DNA: TGTGCCAGCAGATTCGGGGGCGTTGGGACCAACGTCCTGACTTTC
V gene: TRBV19; D gene: NA; J gene: TRBJ1-5; clone size: NA; CDR3 protein: CASTQLHLMSAESNQPQHF; CDR3 DNA: TGTGCCAGTACCCAACTCCATTTGATGTCGGCAGAAAGCAATCAGCCCCAGCATTTT
V gene: TRBV19; D gene: TRBD1; J gene: TRBJ1-6; clone size: few; CDR3 protein: CASTLGDRNSPLHF; CDR3 DNA: TGTGCCAGTACCCTAGGGGACAGAAATTCACCCCTCCACTTT
V gene: TRBV2; D gene: NA; J gene: TRBJ1-5; clone size: many; CDR3 protein: CASSEGDQPQHF; CDR3 DNA: TGTGCCAGCAGTGAGGGGGATCAGCCCCAGCATTTT
V gene: TRBV29-1; D gene: NA; J gene: TRBJ2-5; clone size: many; CDR3 protein: CSVEMTAGRETQYF; CDR3 DNA: TGCAGCGTTGAAATGACGGCGGGGCGGGAGACCCAGTACTTC
V gene: TRBV18; D gene: NA; J gene: TRBJ2-5; clone size: many; CDR3 protein: CASSRPQSYQETQYF; CDR3 DNA: TGTGCCAGCTCAAGACCACAGTCGTACCAAGAGACCCAGTACTTC
V gene: TRBV7-2; D gene: TRBD1; J gene: TRBJ2-7; clone size: few; CDR3 protein: CASSFLSRDRGREQYF; CDR3 DNA: TGTGCCAGCAGCTTTCTCTCCCGGGACAGGGGACGCGAGCAGTACTTC